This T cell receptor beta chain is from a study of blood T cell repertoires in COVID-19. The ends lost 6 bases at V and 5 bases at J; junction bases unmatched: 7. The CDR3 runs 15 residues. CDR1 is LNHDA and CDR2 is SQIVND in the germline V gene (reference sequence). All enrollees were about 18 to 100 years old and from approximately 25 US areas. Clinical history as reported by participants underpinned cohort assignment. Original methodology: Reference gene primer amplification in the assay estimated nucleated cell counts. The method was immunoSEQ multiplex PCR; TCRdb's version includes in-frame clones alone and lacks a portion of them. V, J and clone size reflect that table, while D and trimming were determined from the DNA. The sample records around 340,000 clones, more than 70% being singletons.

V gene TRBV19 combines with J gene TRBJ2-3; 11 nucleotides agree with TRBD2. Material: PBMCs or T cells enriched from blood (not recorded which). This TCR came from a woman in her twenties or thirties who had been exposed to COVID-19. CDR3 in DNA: TGTGCCAGTAGCTACTCGGGACTAGCGGAAGATACGCAGTATTTT. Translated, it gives CASSYSGLAEDTQYF.